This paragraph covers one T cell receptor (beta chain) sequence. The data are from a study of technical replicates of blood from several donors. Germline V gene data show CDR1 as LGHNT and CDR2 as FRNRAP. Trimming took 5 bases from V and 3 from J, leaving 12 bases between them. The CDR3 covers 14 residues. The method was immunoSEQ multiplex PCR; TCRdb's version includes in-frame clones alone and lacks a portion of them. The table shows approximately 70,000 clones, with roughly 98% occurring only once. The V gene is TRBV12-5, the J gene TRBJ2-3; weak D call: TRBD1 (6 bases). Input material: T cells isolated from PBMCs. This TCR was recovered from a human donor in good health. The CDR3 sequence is CASGHRTETDTQYF. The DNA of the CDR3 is TGTGCTAGTGGTCATCGGACAGAAACAGATACGCAGTATTTT.